This record concerns one TCR beta chain sequence. Its specificity is unknown. Mouse names are used for the genes. The read ends 1 residue early relative to the CDR3; the germline J gene fills the gap. TCRdb keeps only in-frame clones here, not all; method: immunoSEQ multiplex PCR. The table has about 22,000 clones, approximately 77% seen once; the top ten hold approximately 0.72%. The data derive from a study of tissue T cells after allogeneic stem cell transplantation. Whole-study findings and limits: Anatomically similar tissues had similar TCR repertoires within each patient. Shared clones across patients were few; motif clustering revealed tissue-specific shared signatures. Some tissue clones might be persisting host cells; their alloreactivity or antigen specificity was not determined.

There are 15 residues in the CDR3. The V gene's germline CDR1 is SNHLY and CDR2 FYNGKV (reference sequence). Trimming took off 1 base at V and 3 bases at J, with 10 bases between the two ends. Sequencing input: spleen. This rearrangement joins TRBV3 to TRBJ2-1; D possibly corresponds to TRBD2 (7 bases). The source of this sequence is a female BALB/c mouse in good health. The MHC haplotype recorded for the strain is H2-d. The covered CDR3 bases are TGTGCCAGCAGCTTAGAAGGGGGGGGCTATGCTGAGCAGTTC. It encodes CASSLEGGGYAEQF. The whole CDR3 is CASSLEGGGYAEQFF. Full variable domain (outside the CDR3, taken from reference TRBV3 and TRBJ2-1): GPKVLQIPSHQIIDMGQMVTLNCDPVSNHLYFYWYKQILGQQMEFLVNFYNGKVMEKSKLFKDQFSVERPDGSYFTLKIQPTALEDSAVYFCASSLEGGGYAEQFFGPGTRLTVL.